What follows are 20 T cell receptor beta chains derived from one specimen sequenced in a study of blood T cell repertoires in COVID-19. Profiling relied on immunoSEQ multiplex PCR, and the TCRdb table lists in-frame clones only, not all of them. The sample consists of 80,000 to 100,000 clones, 87% of them appearing once. Source material: peripheral blood. The receptor set was obtained from a human donor in a cohort sampled during active COVID-19.

This sequence joins TRBV7-2 and TRBJ1-2, with 8 bases identical to TRBD1. This CDR3 has 14 amino acids. J gave up 4 bases and V 6 bases, and 7 bases lay outside the gene matches. Per the germline V gene, CDR1 is SGHTA and CDR2 is FQGNSA. CDR3 region: CASSLQGAPYGYTF. The CDR3 nucleotides are TGTGCCAGCAGTCTTCAGGGGGCCCCCTATGGCTACACCTTC. The variable domain in full, with the rest retrieved from reference TRBV7-2 and TRBJ1-2, is GAGVSQSPSNKVTEKGKDVELRCDPISGHTALYWYRQSLGQGLEFLIYFQGNSAPDKSGLPSDRFSAERTGGSVSTLTIQRTQQEDSAVYLCASSLQGAPYGYTFGSGTRLTVV.

Comments on this clone: In this CDR3 the conserved last residue, phenylalanine or tryptophan, is missing, so a read error is likely. The DNA is left out, because the CDR3 cannot be placed on it with certainty; the CDR3 is given as TCRdb lists it. This chain joins TRBV5-4 and TRBJ1-1; the table's TRBD1 call for D was not verified on the DNA. A total of 9 residues make up the CDR3, ends included. CDR1 is SGHNT and CDR2 is YYREEE in the germline V gene (reference sequence). CDR3 in amino acids: CASSQTGAG.

The rearrangement joins TRBV9 to TRBJ1-1; no clear D gene. This CDR3 has 13 residues. The germline gives CDR1 SGDLS, CDR2 YYNGEE. Trimming took 3 bases from V and 5 from J, leaving 11 bases between them. The CDR3 sequence is CASSALSETEAFF. In DNA form, the CDR3 reads TGTGCCAGCAGCGCCCTATCGGAGACTGAAGCTTTCTTT.

The rearrangement joins TRBV2 to TRBJ2-1; possible D gene TRBD2, 6 bases. V dropped 8 bases and J dropped 8 bases, with 16 bases sitting between them. CDR3 size: 13 residues. Germline V CDR1 and CDR2: SNHLY, FYNNEI. CDR3 amino acids: CASHGGSWHEQFF. DNA for the CDR3: TGTGCCAGCCACGGGGGTTCTTGGCATGAGCAGTTCTTC.

The chain employs TRBV12-5 and TRBJ2-3; a weak D match, TRBD2 (5 bases). The V gene's germline CDR1 is LGHNT and CDR2 FRNRAP. The V gene lost 3 bases and the J gene lost 2 bases, with 15 bases spanning the gap. CDR3 length equals 16 residues. The CDR3 loop is CASGFETDSYTDTQYF. CDR3 DNA sequence: TGTGCTAGTGGTTTTGAGACGGACTCGTACACAGATACGCAGTATTTT.

This chain connects TRBV7-2 to TRBJ1-6, with a possible D match to TRBD1 (5 bases). V gave up 0 bases and J gave up 12 bases, with 12 bases separating them. This CDR3 has 14 amino acids. Germline loops: CDR1 SGHTA, CDR2 FQGNSA. The CDR3 spells CASSLAMRGEPLHF. The CDR3 DNA follows: TGTGCCAGCAGCTTAGCGATGCGGGGGGAACCCCTCCACTTT.

V is TRBV5-4 and J is TRBJ2-2; unclear D gene. Germline V gene data show CDR1 as SGHNT and CDR2 as YYREEE (reference sequence). Trimming pared 0 bases from V and 0 bases from J, leaving 9 bases between. CDR3 size: 16 residues. As DNA, the CDR3 is TGTGCCAGCAGCTTGGACGTGGCATCGAACACCGGGGAGCTGTTTTTT. It codes for CASSLDVASNTGELFF.

V gene TRBV6-6 combines with J gene TRBJ2-7, with 9 positions matching TRBD2. The CDR3 sequence is 12 residues long. In germline, CDR1 is MNHNY, CDR2 SVGAGI (reference sequence). V lost 10 bases and J lost 2; bases outside the gene matches: 3. CDR3 amino acids: CATLAGTYEQYF. As DNA, the CDR3 is TGTGCCACTCTAGCGGGGACCTACGAGCAGTACTTC.

The chain employs TRBV5-1 and TRBJ2-3; 10 bases map to TRBD2. Germline loops: CDR1 SGHRS, CDR2 YFSETQ. J was trimmed by 0 bases and V by 4 bases; bases with no gene match: 2. The CDR3 spans 15 residues. CDR3 bases: TGCGCCAGCAGCGAAGCGGGAGGGAGCACAGATACGCAGTATTTT. Amino acid sequence: CASSEAGGSTDTQYF. The entire variable domain, with the rest obtained from reference TRBV5-1 and TRBJ2-3, is as follows: KAGVTQTPRYLIKTRGQQVTLSCSPISGHRSVSWYQQTPGQGLQFLFEYFSETQRNKGNFPGRFSGRQFSNSRSEMNVSTLELGDSALYLCASSEAGGSTDTQYFGPGTRLTVL.

V is TRBV4-3 and J is TRBJ1-6, with TRBD1 matching 8 bases. After removal of 3 bases from V and 13 bases from J, the junction contained 11 bases not matched to a gene. The CDR3 is made up of 15 amino acids. CDR1 and CDR2 (germline): LGHNA, YSLEER. In DNA form, the CDR3 reads TGCGCCAGCAGCCACACGGACAGGGCCGTCGATCCCCTCCACTTT. It specifies CASSHTDRAVDPLHF.

The rearrangement links TRBV12-5 to TRBJ2-7; a possible D gene is TRBD2 (6 bases). This CDR3 spans 16 amino acids. With 2 bases removed from V and 6 bases from J, the gap between germline ends came to 20 bases. Germline CDR1 and CDR2: LGHNT and FRNRAP. The CDR3 protein is CASGLCGAGRTCEQYF. The CDR3, as DNA: TGTGCTAGTGGTTTGTGTGGCGCAGGGAGGACGTGCGAGCAGTACTTC.

The V and J genes are TRBV6-6 and TRBJ2-2; 11 nucleotides align to TRBD2. With V trimmed by 5 bases and J by 0 bases, 14 bases remained unmatched. The CDR3 length is 20 residues. Per germline, CDR1 MNHNY and CDR2 SVGAGI (reference sequence). The CDR3 is CASSRNTPGLAEANTGELFF. The CDR3 DNA sequence: TGTGCCAGCAGTCGAAACACCCCGGGACTAGCGGAGGCGAACACCGGGGAGCTGTTTTTT.

The chain carries TRBV5-1 and TRBJ1-1, with 7 nucleotides matching TRBD1. The trim removed 4 bases at V and 0 bases at J, leaving 6 bases unmatched. CDR3 length: 15 residues. Per the germline V gene, CDR1 is SGHRS and CDR2 is YFSETQ. CDR3 coding DNA: TGCGCCAGCAGCAGTTTCACAGGGGTGAACACTGAAGCTTTCTTT. Translating gives CASSSFTGVNTEAFF.

J is TRBJ1-5 and V is TRBV5-3; D not resolved. TRBV5-3 is reported as an ORF; its role is uncertain. CDR3 length: 16 amino acids. Trimming stripped 1 base from V and 0 bases from J, with 11 bases between. The CDR3 protein is CARSLRYAGSNQPQHF. Written as DNA, the CDR3 is TGTGCCAGAAGCTTGAGGTACGCGGGTAGCAATCAGCCCCAGCATTTT.

V is TRBV19 and J is TRBJ1-1; no clear D. The germline V gene encodes CDR1 LNHDA and CDR2 SQIVND (reference sequence). The CDR3 contains 13 residues. The V end lost 5 bases, the J end lost 7 bases, and 14 bases lay between the germline ends. The CDR3 region is CASSSRRGSEAFF. The CDR3 DNA sequence: TGTGCCAGTAGTTCCCGCCGGGGTAGTGAAGCTTTCTTT.

This clone turned up a few times. This chain connects TRBV12-5 to TRBJ1-3; D might be TRBD1 (6 bases). Germline V gene sequence: CDR1 LGHNT, CDR2 FRNRAP. This CDR3 region has 16 residues. The V and J ends lost 1 base and 0 bases respectively, with 10 bases between them. In nucleotides, the CDR3 is TGTGCTAGTGGTTTGGGTGGGGGGGCCTCTGGAAACACCATATATTTT. The encoded protein is CASGLGGGASGNTIYF.

This clone was seen once. The V call is TRBV11-1, the J call TRBJ2-6, with D possibly being TRBD2 (6 bases). Trimming removed 0 bases from V and 8 bases from J, with 14 bases in between. The germline CDR1 and CDR2 sequences are SGHAT and FQDESV (reference sequence). The CDR3 runs 16 residues. DNA of the CDR3: TGTGCCAGCAGCTTAGCGCGGGGAACAGTGACCAACGTCCTGACTTTC. Protein: CASSLARGTVTNVLTF.

The chain carries TRBV14 and TRBJ1-3; D not certain. CDR1 SGHDN and CDR2 FVKESK come from the germline V gene. This CDR3 contains 15 residues. The ends were cut back, 0 bases at V and 0 bases at J, with 6 bases in the middle. CDR3: CASSQDHSSGNTIYF. CDR3 sequence (DNA): TGTGCCAGCAGCCAAGACCACAGCTCTGGAAACACCATATATTTT. The full variable domain, completed using reference TRBV14 and TRBJ1-3, is EAGVTQFPSHSVIEKGQTVTLRCDPISGHDNLYWYRRVMGKEIKFLLHFVKESKQDESGMPNNRFLAERTGGTYSTLKVQPAELEDSGVYFCASSQDHSSGNTIYFGEGSWLTVV.

This chain links TRBV29-1 with TRBJ2-1; TRBD1 agrees at 8 bases. Germline V gene lookup returns CDR1 SQVTM and CDR2 ANQGSEA. Trimming removed 4 bases from V and 8 bases from J; junction bases left unmatched: 7. There are 13 residues in the CDR3. CDR3 sequence reads: CSVVGTGGDEQFF. The DNA for the CDR3 is TGCAGCGTTGTTGGGACAGGTGGGGATGAGCAGTTCTTC.

This chain links TRBV2 with TRBJ2-1; D uncertain. The CDR3 totals 14 residues. V lost 8 bases and J 0 bases, leaving 11 bases between the germline ends. Germline CDR1 reads SNHLY; CDR2 reads FYNNEI. In nucleotides, the CDR3 is TGTGCCAGCCAAGCTACGAGCTCCTACAATGAGCAGTTCTTC. It specifies CASQATSSYNEQFF.